The rows below give T cell receptor beta chains drawn from one sample of a study of cytomegalovirus exposure and HLA in healthy donors. Profiled with immunoSEQ multiplex PCR; TCRdb holds only in-frame clones, not every one. This sample has 95,000 to 110,000 clones, with around a tenth found just once. The sample taken for sequencing was PBMCs. The receptors here all came from a man aged 35 to 55 in good health and CMV-seropositive. The CDR3 runs from the conserved cysteine through the conserved F or W. The order of the fields is CDR3 length, D gene, clone size, V gene, J gene, CDR3 DNA, CDR3 protein. The D gene is left open where the match is weak. The listing skips clone size in some rows; elsewhere it reads once, few, many or a size class.

15	TRBD1	many	TRBV10-3	TRBJ2-3	TGTGCCATCAAGAGGGACAGGGACTTCACAGATACGCAGTATTTT	CAIKRDRDFTDTQYF
15	TRBD1	few	TRBV5-5	TRBJ2-7	TGTGCCAGCAGCTTGGCTAGGACAGGGTACTACGAGCAGTACTTC	CASSLARTGYYEQYF
12	NA	NA	TRBV5-1	TRBJ2-5	TGCGCCAGCAGCACCGACAGGGAGACCCAGTACTTC	CASSTDRETQYF
14	NA	few	TRBV18	TRBJ2-1	TGTGCCAGTGTAGGGGGAGTCTCCTACAATGAGCAGTTCTTC	CASVGGVSYNEQFF
14	TRBD1	NA	TRBV7-6	TRBJ1-2	TGTGCCAGCAGCAAGAACCAGGGGGACTATGGCTACACCTTC	CASSKNQGDYGYTF
13	NA	few	TRBV6-5	TRBJ2-7	TGTGCCAGCAGTTGGGACTCCCGCTACGAGCAGTACTTC	CASSWDSRYEQYF
11	NA	few	TRBV30	TRBJ2-1	TGTGCCTGGAGTTCCGGTGGGCCGCAGTTCTTC	CAWSSGGPQFF
16	TRBD2	few	TRBV5-1	TRBJ2-7	TGCGCCAGCAGCAAGGGACTAGCGGGAGGGCTATACGAGCAGTACTTC	CASSKGLAGGLYEQYF
16	NA	NA	TRBV4-1	TRBJ2-6	TGCGCCAGCAGCCAGCCTGACAAGTCTGGGGCCAACGTCCTGGCTTTC	CASSQPDKSGANVLAF
14	NA	few	TRBV19	TRBJ2-5	TGTGCCAGTAGTATCACTGACAGCCAAGAGACCCAGTACTTC	CASSITDSQETQYF
15	TRBD1	NA	TRBV4-2	TRBJ1-1	TGTGCCAGCAGCGAAAGGACAGGGCTGAACACTGAAGCTTTCTTT	CASSERTGLNTEAFF
14	NA	few	TRBV19	TRBJ1-1	TGTGCCAGTAGAGATGAGGGCGGGTACACTGAAGCTTTCTTT	CASRDEGGYTEAFF
13	NA	few	TRBV5-5	TRBJ1-1	TGTGCCAGCAGCTTGGGGAGGAACACTGAAGCTTTCTTT	CASSLGRNTEAFF
14	NA	NA	TRBV27	TRBJ1-1	TGTGCCAGCAGCTTAGACAGGCTCTACACTGAAGCTTTCTTT	CASSLDRLYTEAFF
17	TRBD2	NA	TRBV4-3	TRBJ2-1	TGCGCCAGCAGCCAAGATCTTACTAGCGGCTCCTACAATGAGCAGTTCTTC	CASSQDLTSGSYNEQFF
14	TRBD1	few	TRBV27	TRBJ2-7	TGTGCCAGCAGGACGGGACAGGGAGGCGACGAGCAGTACTTC	CASRTGQGGDEQYF
13	NA	few	TRBV7-9	TRBJ2-1	TGTGCCAGCACACCCCCGGGTGGCGATGAGCAGTTCTTC	CASTPPGGDEQFF